This T cell receptor (beta chain) is drawn from a study of T cell repertoires in cytomegalovirus infection. For the study at large: As its CMV epitopes, the study selected recently identified HLA-C-restricted and well-studied HLA-B-restricted targets. Both a matching HLA type and CMV infection were indicated by public TCR beta signatures.

Study-wide results and caveats: Carriers of CMV plus the relevant HLA were identified by cumulative public TCR beta family frequency. The response measured ex vivo was dominated by TCR beta clonotypes (HLA-C-restricted and CMV-specific).

TCRdb passed the reads through MiXCR, listing each CDR3 protein once. Of 600,000 to 700,000 distinct CDR3 sequences in the sample, 33% were seen once. Looked up from germline, CDR1 is MDHEN and CDR2 is SYDVKM. V was cut by 7 bases and J by 3 bases, with 15 bases left in between. The CDR3 runs 14 residues. Comments on this clonotype: What it recognizes is unknown.

This sequence was found in a human donor in good health (CMV status not recorded). Some clones in this sample may be carry-over from other donors' samples. The rearrangement links TRBV28 to TRBJ1-1; D perhaps matches TRBD1 (6 bases). This specimen consisted of cultured PBMCs, obtained from culture after CMV antigen stimulation. The CDR3 DNA follows: TGTGCCAGCATCGAGGGGGGGCGGTACACTGAAGCTTTCTTT. Encoded protein: CASIEGGRYTEAFF.